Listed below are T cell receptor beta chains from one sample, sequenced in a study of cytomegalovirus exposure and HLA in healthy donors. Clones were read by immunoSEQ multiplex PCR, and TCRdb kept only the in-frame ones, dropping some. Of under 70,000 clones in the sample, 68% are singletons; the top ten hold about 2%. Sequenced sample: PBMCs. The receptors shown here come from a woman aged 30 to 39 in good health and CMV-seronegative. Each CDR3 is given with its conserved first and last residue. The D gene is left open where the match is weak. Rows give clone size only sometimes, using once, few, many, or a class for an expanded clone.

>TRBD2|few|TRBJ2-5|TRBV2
CASSENHGGAGKTQYF
TGTGCCAGCAGTGAAAATCACGGGGGGGCCGGTAAGACCCAGTACTTC
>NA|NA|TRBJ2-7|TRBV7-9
CASSSMAGNEQYF
TGTGCCAGCAGCTCCATGGCGGGGAACGAGCAGTACTTC
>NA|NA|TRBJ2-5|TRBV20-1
CSARDGGTQYF
TGCAGTGCTAGAGACGGGGGGACCCAGTACTTC
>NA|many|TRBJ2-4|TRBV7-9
CASSLNEGIQYF
TGTGCCAGCAGCTTAAATGAGGGAATTCAGTACTTC
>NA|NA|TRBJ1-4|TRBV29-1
CSPWTDATNEKLFF
TGCAGCCCTTGGACAGACGCAACTAATGAAAAACTGTTTTTT
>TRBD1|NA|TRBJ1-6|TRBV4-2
CASSQDEGLGDRVGSPLHF
TGTGCCAGCAGCCAAGATGAGGGTCTCGGGGACAGGGTCGGTTCACCCCTCCACTTT
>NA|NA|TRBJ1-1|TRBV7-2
CASSLQQGGNTEAFF
TGTGCCAGCAGCCTCCAACAGGGTGGAAACACTGAAGCTTTCTTT
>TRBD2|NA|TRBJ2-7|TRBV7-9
CASSQELAGYEQYF
TGTGCCAGCAGCCAAGAACTAGCGGGGTACGAGCAGTACTTC
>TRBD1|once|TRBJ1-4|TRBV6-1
CASSERTGSEKLFF
TGTGCCAGCAGTGAACGGACAGGATCTGAAAAACTGTTTTTT
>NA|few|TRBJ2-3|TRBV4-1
CASSQAGDTDTQYF
TGCGCCAGCAGCCAAGCCGGGGACACAGATACGCAGTATTTT
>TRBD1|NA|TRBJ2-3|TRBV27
CASSPTGADTQYF
TGTGCCAGCAGCCCAACAGGGGCGGATACGCAGTATTTT
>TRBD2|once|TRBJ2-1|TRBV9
CASSPPKERGNNEQFF
TGTGCCAGCAGCCCCCCCAAGGAGCGGGGGAACAATGAGCAGTTCTTC
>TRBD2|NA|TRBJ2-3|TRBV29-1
CSVLTSGGADTQYF
TGCAGCGTTCTGACTAGCGGGGGCGCAGATACGCAGTATTTT
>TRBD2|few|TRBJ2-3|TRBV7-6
CASSLVGGSRDTQYF
TGTGCCAGCAGCTTAGTGGGGGGGAGCCGAGATACGCAGTATTTT
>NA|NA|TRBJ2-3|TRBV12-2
CASRLDSRWALACTDTQYF
TGTGCAAGTCGCTTAGATTCCCGGTGGGCTCTAGCGTGCACAGATACGCAGTATTTT
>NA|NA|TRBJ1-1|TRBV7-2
CASSLASAASGTEAFF
TGTGCCAGCAGCTTAGCGTCGGCGGCCTCGGGGACTGAAGCTTTCTTT
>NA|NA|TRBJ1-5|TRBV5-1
CASSLNAGAGQPQHF
TGCGCCAGCAGCTTAAACGCAGGCGCTGGTCAGCCCCAGCATTTT
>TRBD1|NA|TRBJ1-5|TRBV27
CASSLTSDRGQPQHF
TGTGCCAGCAGTTTGACCTCGGACAGGGGGCAGCCCCAGCATTTT
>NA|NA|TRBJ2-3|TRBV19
CASSTRWSSTDTQYF
TGTGCCAGTAGTACCCGGTGGAGTAGCACAGATACGCAGTATTTT
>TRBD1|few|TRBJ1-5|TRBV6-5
CASRDRDGQPQHF
TGTGCCAGCAGGGACAGGGATGGACAGCCCCAGCATTTT
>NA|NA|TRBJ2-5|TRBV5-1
CASSVTGTGQETQYF
TGCGCCAGCAGCGTCACAGGGACGGGCCAAGAGACCCAGTACTTC
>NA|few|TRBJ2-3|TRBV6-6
CASSGNLGADTQYF
TGTGCCAGCAGCGGGAACCTAGGAGCAGATACGCAGTATTTT
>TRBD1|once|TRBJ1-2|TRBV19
CASSIGGQLSYGYTF
TGTGCCAGTAGTATAGGGGGACAGCTAAGCTATGGCTACACCTTC
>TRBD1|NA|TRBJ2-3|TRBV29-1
CSVFRGQGYTDTQYF
TGCAGCGTATTCAGGGGACAGGGGTACACAGATACGCAGTATTTT
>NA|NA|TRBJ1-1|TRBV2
CASSADLGETTEAFF
TGTGCCAGCAGTGCGGATCTTGGGGAGACCACTGAAGCTTTCTTT
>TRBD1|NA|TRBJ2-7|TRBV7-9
CASSAPDRGLNEQYF
TGTGCCAGCAGCGCCCCGGACAGGGGTTTAAACGAGCAGTACTTC
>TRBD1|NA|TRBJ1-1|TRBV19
CASSTSRGRRTEAFF
TGTGCCAGTAGTACGTCCAGGGGGCGCCGAACTGAAGCTTTCTTT
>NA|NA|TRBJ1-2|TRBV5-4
CASSHIPNYGYTF
TGTGCCAGCAGCCACATCCCTAACTATGGCTACACCTTC
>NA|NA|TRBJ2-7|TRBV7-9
CASSLALGKGAYEQYF
TGTGCCAGCAGCTTAGCGTTGGGGAAAGGGGCCTACGAGCAGTACTTC
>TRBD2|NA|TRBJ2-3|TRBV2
CASSEGLAGNTQYF
TGTGCCAGCAGTGAGGGACTAGCGGGGAATACGCAGTATTTT
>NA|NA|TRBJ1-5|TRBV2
CACQRTENQPQHF
TGTGCCTGCCAGCGGACAGAGAATCAGCCCCAGCATTTT
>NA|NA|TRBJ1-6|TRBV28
CASSLYSSGRAGSPLHF
TGTGCCAGCAGTTTATACTCTTCAGGGAGGGCCGGATCACCCCTCCACTTT
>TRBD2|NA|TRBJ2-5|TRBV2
CASPGLAGWETQYF
TGTGCCAGCCCCGGACTAGCGGGGTGGGAGACCCAGTACTTC
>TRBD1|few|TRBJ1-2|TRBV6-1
CASSEAGGGGYGYTF
TGTGCCAGCAGTGAAGCAGGAGGGGGCGGATATGGCTACACCTTC
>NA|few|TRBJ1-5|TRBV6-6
CASSSRYNQPQHF
TGTGCCAGCAGTTCCCGTTACAATCAGCCCCAGCATTTT
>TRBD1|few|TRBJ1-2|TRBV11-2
CASSRDRRYGYTF
TGTGCCAGCAGCCGGGACAGGCGCTATGGCTACACCTTC
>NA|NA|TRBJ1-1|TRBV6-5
CASSEMGGLTEAFF
TGTGCCAGCAGTGAGATGGGGGGTCTTACTGAAGCTTTCTTT